This T cell receptor beta chain is drawn from a study of persistence of HIV-infected CD4 T cells. Nonspecific anti-CD3/anti-CD28 bead stimulation represents the broad CD4+ T cell repertoire. Sorting of responding CD4+ T cells relied on upregulated CD40 ligand together with CD69. V lost 5 bases and J 4 bases, leaving 7 bases between the germline ends. The length of the CDR3 is 12 residues. Sequencing used immunoSEQ version 4 in survey mode. The data were produced by immunoSEQ multiplex PCR, yet TCRdb's version contains in-frame clones alone and is incomplete. The profile shows tens of thousands of clones, about nine tenths of them singletons. Note on this clone: Its matching antigen is unknown.

The V call is TRBV12-3 or TRBV12-4, the J call TRBJ2-3, with no clear D. The TCR sequence derives from an adult woman with HIV who was CMV-seropositive. The sample in question was CD4+ T cells sorted from PBMCs after roughly 20-hour stimulation, obtained from a patient who received antiretroviral therapy. The CDR3 nucleotides read TGTGCCAGCAGTGGTTTGGCAGATACGCAGTATTTT. It codes for CASSGLADTQYF.